This TCR beta chain was captured by sequencing in a study of cytomegalovirus exposure and HLA in healthy donors. The study, taken as a whole, reports: Later analysis reportedly placed an Asian-associated ancestry cluster below the approximately 730-donor mean in N-insertions.

Researchers ran the PCR with 60 Vbeta and 13 Jbeta primers. Method: immunoSEQ multiplex PCR; TCRdb's copy keeps in-frame clones and lacks some. This sample's clone table lists 100,000 or so clones. Trimming removed 4 bases from V and 1 base from J, with 8 bases in between. Per germline, CDR1 MNHNY and CDR2 SVGAGI (reference sequence). The CDR3 has 14 amino acids. A note on this clone: The antigen is not known.

The source is a man in his fifties in good health and CMV-seronegative. V gene TRBV6-6 combines with J gene TRBJ1-3, with D maybe TRBD1 (6 bases). The sample was PBMCs. In DNA, the CDR3 is TGTGCCAGCAGTTTTGGACAGTCTGGAAACACCATATATTTT. Its protein is CASSFGQSGNTIYF.